This entry is about one T cell receptor beta chain. Its target is not known. TCRdb keeps only in-frame clones here, not all; method: immunoSEQ multiplex PCR. Among hundreds of thousands of clones listed, about 93% were seen once. The sample belongs to a study of T cell responses to AZD1222 COVID-19 vaccine. General study points: Breadth and depth of Spike-specific TCRs rose after two AZD1222 doses. Donors, mostly white British, included more females; clonal diversity was possibly underestimated. Nearly half of spike-specific TCRs reportedly target variant regions that are unmutated in the B.1.351 and B.1.1.7 variants. Spike was spanned by vaccine-associated CD4 TCRs, which were dominant at 160-218 and 743-854.

V was shortened by 7 bases and J by 1 base, with 17 bases between the two germline ends. The length of the CDR3 is 15 residues. Germline values: CDR1 SGHRS, CDR2 YFSETQ. The genes are TRBV5-1 and TRBJ1-1; a weak D match, TRBD1 (5 bases). The source material was peripheral blood, sampled on day 0 of MenACWY control vaccination. The TCR comes from an adult in good health. The chain's CDR3 is CASSDSGFENTEAFF. CDR3 bases: TGCGCCAGCTCTGACTCAGGGTTCGAGAACACTGAAGCTTTCTTT.